The entry below gives a single TCR beta chain sequence along with its context. Its antigen is unknown. No base-level quality is on record; no much larger clone is a single base apart. The data were obtained in a study of graft-versus-host responses after intestinal transplantation (TCRdb year 2021). Study-level background: The transplants that recipients got were multivisceral, liver-intestinal, or isolated intestinal. All recipients received anti-thymocyte globulin induction followed by maintenance tacrolimus and steroids for approximately 3 years. Graft-versus-host and host-versus-graft alloreactive T cell clones were tracked in the graft, circulation and bone marrow after intestinal transplantation using bulk TCR-beta CDR3 sequencing. Alloreactive clones were identified by sequencing pre-transplant mixed lymphocyte reaction products and comparing these products with unstimulated pre-transplant donor and recipient T cells. Of the 20 to 30 intestinal transplant recipients enrolled in the cohort, one of whom was a retransplant, a few patients without pretransplant specimens were excluded. Donor T cell macrochimerism was defined as a peak of at least 4% donor T cells among recipient peripheral blood mononuclear cells. Samples from three later patients were sequenced in-house on an Illumina MiSeq with MiXCR processing rather than by the commercial service. The paper as a whole reports these results and caveats: In the allografts of patients with donor T cell macrochimerism, GvH to HvG T cell clonal ratios were high. GvH clones were detected in recipient bone marrow, and some of these GvH clones were observed earlier in ileal mucosa or blood, consistent with an intestinal mucosal origin. Peak levels of circulating GvH clones were associated with declines in HvG clones early after transplant. The conclusions were limited by the relatively low number and heterogeneity of the intestinal transplant patients.

The library relied on the immunoSEQ multiplex PCR assay. In most patients, genomic DNA was isolated using the Qiagen DNeasy Blood and Tissue Kit and sent frozen to Adaptive Biotechnologies for TCR sequencing. Adaptive Biotechnologies carried out high-throughput TCR-beta CDR3 sequencing of genomic DNA for most patients. Regarding the original processing steps: TCR sequencing data for more than 15 patients were retrieved from Adaptive's ImmunoSEQ software; a few other patients were processed with MiXCR and VDJtools. To correct CD4 versus CD8 sorting errors, sequences present in both subsets at a frequency ratio below 5:1 were removed. CDR3 nucleotide sequences shared by donor and recipient were removed because the origin of these sequences could not be assigned. To count as alloreactive, a clone needed at least 2-fold expansion over unstimulated cells and a minimum CFSE-low frequency of 0.002% (template counts) or 0.001% (read counts). A clone was considered mappable if detected in the sequenced pre-transplant spleen, lymph node, or MLR CFSE-low populations of the donor or recipient. Cumulative frequency of alloreactive clones was calculated as a percentage of all sequences weighted by copy number. Here the immuneACCESS table is served through TCRdb, limited to in-frame sequences with V and J called. Missing clones are a known gap in these copies; in checked studies unresolved V genes cover under half, and the rest lacks a known reason. That table is the source of V, J and clone size, and D and trimming were worked out from the DNA. The sample table lists about 130,000 clones, about nine tenths of them with a count of one. Of the sample, approximately 0.2% is held by the ten largest clones.

The germline V gene supplies CDR1 MNHEY and CDR2 SVGAGI. The junction carries 12 bases between V and J, which are trimmed by 0 bases and 0 bases respectively. The CDR3, cysteine through phenylalanine, is 16 amino acids long. Left in the record is the CDR3 DNA by itself, 48 bases read in frame from the first base. The time point label for this specimen denotes: cells obtained before transplantation from donor or recipient. CD3+CD4+ and CD3+CD8+ populations were FACS-sorted from unstimulated pre-transplant donor and recipient cells taken from spleen or lymph nodes. The sample consisted of unstimulated CD4+ T cells sorted from spleen or lymph node cells, taken before intestinal transplant. This receptor was obtained from a human donor who received an intestinal transplant. The chain employs TRBV6-5 and TRBJ2-7; the D gene cannot be resolved reliably. The DNA sequence is given as TGTGCCAGCAGTTACTCTACACCGACGGACTCCTACGAGCAGTACTTC. The encoded protein is CASSYSTPTDSYEQYF.